This T cell receptor beta chain was found in a study of blood T cell repertoires in COVID-19. In the study overall: The origin of the acute and convalescent COVID-19 samples was the United States, Italy and Spain. Sample material is recorded as cDNA or gDNA derived from T cells, B-cell-depleted T cells, or PBMCs.

Per the study methods: It was from reference gene primer amplification that nucleated cell counts were estimated. Generated by immunoSEQ multiplex PCR, the TCRdb table keeps only in-frame clones and is missing some. The V and J calls and the clone size are those of that table, but D and trimming were determined from the DNA. The data show about 190,000 clones, 70% to 90% seen once. V shed 5 bases and J shed 3 bases, with 8 bases lying between them. There are 12 residues in the CDR3. Germline-derived CDR1 and CDR2 are SGHAT and FQNNGV. The TCR originated in a woman aged 40 to 50 who had recovered from COVID-19. Specimen: peripheral blood. The chain recombines TRBV11-2 with TRBJ2-7, with D possibly TRBD2 on 5 matching bases. The CDR3 sequence: CASSPRGYEQYF. The CDR3 bases are TGTGCCAGCAGCCCCCGGGGCTACGAGCAGTACTTC. Full variable domain (rest looked up from reference TRBV11-2 and TRBJ2-7): EAGVAQSPRYKIIEKRQSVAFWCNPISGHATLYWYQQILGQGPKLLIQFQNNGVVDDSQLPKDRFSAERLKGVDSTLKIQPAKLEDSAVYLCASSPRGYEQYFGPGTRLTVT.